This T cell receptor (beta chain) was recorded in a study of CD8+CD57+ T cells in acquired aplastic anemia. Genomic DNA served as template for TCR beta VDJ and CDR3 profiling. TCRdb re-analysed the reads in MiXCR, keeping a single row per CDR3 protein. The repertoire holds hundreds of thousands of distinct CDR3 sequences, with roughly 80% as singletons. Details on this clonotype: An end of the junction does not agree with germline; a read error may underlie this.

Sequenced patients had shown CD8+CD57+ cell expansion by flow cytometry. Germline CDR1 and CDR2: SNHLY and FYNNEI. This CDR3 has 14 residues. The sequence was obtained from a human donor with aplastic anemia. The sequenced sample was sorted CD4+, CD8+, or CD8+CD57+ T cells (not recorded which) from PBMCs. The chain joins TRBV2 to TRBJ2-3; 8 nucleotides align to TRBD2. In nucleotides, the CDR3 is TGTGCCAGCAGCTGGGCGGGAGGTCCGGACACGCAGTCTTTC. Protein product: CASSWAGGPDTQSF. Full variable domain (remainder filled in from reference TRBV2 and TRBJ2-3): EPEVTQTPSHQVTQMGQEVILRCVPISNHLYFYWYRQILGQKVEFLVSFYNNEISEKSEIFDDQFSVERPDGSNFTLKIRSTKLEDSAMYFCASSWAGGPDTQSFGPGTRLTVL.